The present entry profiles one T cell receptor (beta chain) with its context. Antigen unknown. TCRdb processed the 5' RACE reads again and assigns one entry to each CDR3 protein, with no DNA. Its table lists approximately 330,000 distinct CDR3 sequences. In germline, CDR1 is ENHRY, CDR2 SYGVKD. The length of the CDR3 is 14 residues. This entry belongs to a study of monozygotic twins with inflammatory bowel disease. Study results and caveats: The co-twins with IBD showed lower TCRbeta diversity (inverse Simpson) than their healthy siblings. Possibly reflecting limited power, no difference in repertoire similarity was found between concordant and discordant twins.

This TCR was recovered from a human donor with ulcerative colitis or Crohn's disease, or a healthy co-twin of an affected twin (not recorded which). The chain carries TRBV10-3 and TRBJ1-2. Sequenced sample: blood. The chain's CDR3 is CAIRYPNSDYGYTF.